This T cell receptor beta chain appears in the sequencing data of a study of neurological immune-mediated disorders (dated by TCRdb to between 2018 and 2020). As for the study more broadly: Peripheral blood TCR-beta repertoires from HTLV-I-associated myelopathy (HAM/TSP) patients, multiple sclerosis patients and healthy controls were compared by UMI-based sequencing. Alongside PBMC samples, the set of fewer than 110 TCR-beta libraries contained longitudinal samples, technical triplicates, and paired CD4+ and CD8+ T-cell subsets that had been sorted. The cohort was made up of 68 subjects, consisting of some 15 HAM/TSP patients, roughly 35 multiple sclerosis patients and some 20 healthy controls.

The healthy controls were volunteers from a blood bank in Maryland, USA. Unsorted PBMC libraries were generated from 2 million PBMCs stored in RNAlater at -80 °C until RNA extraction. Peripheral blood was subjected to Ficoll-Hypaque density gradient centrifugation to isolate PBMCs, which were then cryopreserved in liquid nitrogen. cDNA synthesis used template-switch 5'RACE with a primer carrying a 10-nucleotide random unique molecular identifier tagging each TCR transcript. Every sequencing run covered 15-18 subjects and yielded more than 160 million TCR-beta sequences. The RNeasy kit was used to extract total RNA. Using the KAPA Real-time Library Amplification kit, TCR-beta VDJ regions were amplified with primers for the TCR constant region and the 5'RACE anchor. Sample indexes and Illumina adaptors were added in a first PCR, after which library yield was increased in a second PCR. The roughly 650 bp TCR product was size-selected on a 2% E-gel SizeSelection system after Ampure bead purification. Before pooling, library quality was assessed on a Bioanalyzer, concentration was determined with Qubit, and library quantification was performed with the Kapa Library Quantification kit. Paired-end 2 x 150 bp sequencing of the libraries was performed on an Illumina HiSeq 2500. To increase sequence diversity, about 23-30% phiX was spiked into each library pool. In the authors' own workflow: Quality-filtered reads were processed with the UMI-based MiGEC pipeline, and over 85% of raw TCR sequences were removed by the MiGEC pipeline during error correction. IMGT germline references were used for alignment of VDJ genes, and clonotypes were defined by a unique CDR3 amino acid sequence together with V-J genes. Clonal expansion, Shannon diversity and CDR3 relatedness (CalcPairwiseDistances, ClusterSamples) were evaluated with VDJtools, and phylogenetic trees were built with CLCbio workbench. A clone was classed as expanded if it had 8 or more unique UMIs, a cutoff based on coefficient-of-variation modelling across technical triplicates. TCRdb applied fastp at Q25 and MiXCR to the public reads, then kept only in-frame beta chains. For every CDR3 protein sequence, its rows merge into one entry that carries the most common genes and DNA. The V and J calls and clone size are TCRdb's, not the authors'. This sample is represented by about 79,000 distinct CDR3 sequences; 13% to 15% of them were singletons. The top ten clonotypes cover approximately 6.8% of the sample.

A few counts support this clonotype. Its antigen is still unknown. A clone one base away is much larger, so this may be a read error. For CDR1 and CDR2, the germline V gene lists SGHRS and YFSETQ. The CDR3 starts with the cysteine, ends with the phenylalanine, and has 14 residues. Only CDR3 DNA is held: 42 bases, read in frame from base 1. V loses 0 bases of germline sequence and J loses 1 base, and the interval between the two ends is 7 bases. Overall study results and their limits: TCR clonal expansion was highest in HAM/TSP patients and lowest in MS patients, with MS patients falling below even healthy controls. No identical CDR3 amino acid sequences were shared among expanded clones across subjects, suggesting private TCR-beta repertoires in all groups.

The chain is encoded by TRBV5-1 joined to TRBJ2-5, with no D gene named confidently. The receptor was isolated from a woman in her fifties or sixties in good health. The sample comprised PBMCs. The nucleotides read TGCGCCAGCAGCTTGGAATCGGCCCAAGAGACCCAGTACTTC. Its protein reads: CASSLESAQETQYF. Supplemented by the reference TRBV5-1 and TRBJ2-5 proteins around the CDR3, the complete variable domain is KAGVTQTPRYLIKTRGQQVTLSCSPISGHRSVSWYQQTPGQGLQFLFEYFSETQRNKGNFPGRFSGRQFSNSRSEMNVSTLELGDSALYLCASSLESAQETQYFGPGTRLLVL.